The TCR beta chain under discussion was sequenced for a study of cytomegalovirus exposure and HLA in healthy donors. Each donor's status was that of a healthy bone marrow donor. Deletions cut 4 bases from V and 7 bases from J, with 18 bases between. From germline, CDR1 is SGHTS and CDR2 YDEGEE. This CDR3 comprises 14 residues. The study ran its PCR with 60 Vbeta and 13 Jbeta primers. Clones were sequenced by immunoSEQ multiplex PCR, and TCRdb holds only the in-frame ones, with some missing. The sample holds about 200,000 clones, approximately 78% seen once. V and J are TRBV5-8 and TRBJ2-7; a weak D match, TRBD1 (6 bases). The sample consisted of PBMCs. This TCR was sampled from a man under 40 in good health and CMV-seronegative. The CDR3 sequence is CASSAPGELGEQYF. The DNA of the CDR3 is TGTGCCAGCAGCGCCCCAGGGGAATTGGGAGAGCAGTACTTC.